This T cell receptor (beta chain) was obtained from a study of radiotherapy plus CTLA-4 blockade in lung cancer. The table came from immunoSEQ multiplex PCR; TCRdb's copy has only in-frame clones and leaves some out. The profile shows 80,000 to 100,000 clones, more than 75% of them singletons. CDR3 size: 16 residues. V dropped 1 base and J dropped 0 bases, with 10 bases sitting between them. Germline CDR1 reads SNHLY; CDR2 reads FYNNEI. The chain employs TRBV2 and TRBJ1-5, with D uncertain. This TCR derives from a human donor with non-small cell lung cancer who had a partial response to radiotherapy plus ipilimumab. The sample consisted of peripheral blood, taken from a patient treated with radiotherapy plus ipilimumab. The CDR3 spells CASSEGQAYSNQPQHF. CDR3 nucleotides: TGTGCCAGCAGTGAAGGGCAGGCCTATAGCAATCAGCCCCAGCATTTT.